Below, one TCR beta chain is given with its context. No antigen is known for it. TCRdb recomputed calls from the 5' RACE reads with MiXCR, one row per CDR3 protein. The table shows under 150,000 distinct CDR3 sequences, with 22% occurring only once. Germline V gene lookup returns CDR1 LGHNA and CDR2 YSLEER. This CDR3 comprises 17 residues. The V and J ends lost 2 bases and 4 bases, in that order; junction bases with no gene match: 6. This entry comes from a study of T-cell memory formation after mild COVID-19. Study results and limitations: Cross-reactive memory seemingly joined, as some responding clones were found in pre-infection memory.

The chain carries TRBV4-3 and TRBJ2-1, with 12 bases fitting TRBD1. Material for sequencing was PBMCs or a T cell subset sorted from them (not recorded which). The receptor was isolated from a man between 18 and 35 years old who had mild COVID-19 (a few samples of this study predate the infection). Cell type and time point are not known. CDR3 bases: TGCGCCAGCAGCCAACTACTGGGACAGGGGGCATACAATGAGCAGTTCTTC. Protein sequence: CASSQLLGQGAYNEQFF.